This passage covers 26 T cell receptor beta chains from one sample sequenced in a study of OX40 agonist ivuxolimab in advanced cancers. TCRdb's copy holds only in-frame clones and misses some; the assay was immunoSEQ multiplex PCR. The sample lists about 70,000 clones, roughly 80% occurring once. This sample comprised CD4+ or CD8+ T cells sorted from blood, obtained in a trial of the OX40 agonist ivuxolimab. The receptor set was obtained from an adult with an advanced solid tumor such as melanoma, head and neck, liver or kidney cancer.

This clone was seen more than once but under ten times. This sequence joins TRBV6-6 and TRBJ2-3, with a possible D match to TRBD2 (7 bases). The CDR3 is 12 residues long. Germline V lookup: CDR1 MNHNY, CDR2 SVGAGI (reference sequence). V lost 8 bases and J 4 bases, leaving 10 bases between the germline ends. For the CDR3, the DNA is TGTGCCAGCGGGGGGGCGGCAGATACGCAGTATTTT. This sequence encodes CASGGAADTQYF.

J is TRBJ2-5 and V is TRBV7-9, with D maybe TRBD2 (7 bases). Germline V gives CDR1 SEHNR, CDR2 FQNEAQ (reference sequence). This CDR3 region has 17 residues. Trimming cost V 3 bases and J 1 base, with 18 bases left between them. The CDR3 sequence is CASSFGGGGRRQETQYF. The CDR3 DNA follows: TGTGCCAGCAGCTTCGGAGGGGGGGGACGTCGCCAAGAGACCCAGTACTTC.

There are a few counts of this clone. The rearrangement links TRBV2 to TRBJ2-7, with D perhaps matching TRBD2 (6 bases). V lost 4 bases and J 5 bases, leaving 9 bases between the germline ends. Germline lookup yields CDR1 SNHLY and CDR2 FYNNEI. The CDR3 spans 12 residues. CDR3 coding DNA: TGTGCCAGCAGTGCCCGCGGGGACGAGCAGTACTTC. Protein: CASSARGDEQYF.

V usage is TRBV30 and J usage is TRBJ1-2; maybe TRBD1 (5 bases). V gave up 1 base and J gave up 0 bases, with 12 bases separating them. This CDR3 region has 15 residues. CDR1 is GTSNPN, CDR2 SVGIG, per germline (reference sequence). The CDR3 spells CAWSGGEWANYGYTF. The CDR3 DNA reads TGTGCCTGGAGTGGGGGGGAATGGGCTAACTATGGCTACACCTTC.

This clone came up once. The rearrangement uses TRBV27 and TRBJ2-4; 7 bases are shared with TRBD1. Trimming took 8 bases from V and 3 from J; bases not matched to a gene: 10. Germline CDR1 reads MNHEY; CDR2 reads SMNVEV (reference sequence). This CDR3 is built from 15 residues. This CDR3 is CASSGRQGDKNIQYF. CDR3 DNA: TGTGCCAGCTCAGGCCGTCAGGGGGACAAAAACATTCAGTACTTC.

This clone has a handful of counts. The V gene is TRBV19, the J gene TRBJ1-4; 8 bases agree with TRBD1. Germline assignment: CDR1 LNHDA and CDR2 SQIVND (reference sequence). This CDR3 has 14 amino acids. J lost 6 bases, V lost 9 bases, and 9 bases had no gene match. The CDR3 DNA reads as TGTGCCAGCAAAAAATCAGGGGGCCATGAAAAACTGTTTTTT. It specifies CASKKSGGHEKLFF. The complete variable domain, with remaining parts taken from reference TRBV19 and TRBJ1-4, reads DGGITQSPKYLFRKEGQNVTLSCEQNLNHDAMYWYRQDPGQGLRLIYYSQIVNDFQKGDIAEGYSVSREKKESFPLTVTSAQKNPTAFYLCASKKSGGHEKLFFGSGTQLSVL.

Only a few counts were recorded for this clone. The genes are TRBV10-3 and TRBJ1-6; D may be TRBD1 (5 bases). CDR1 ENHRY and CDR2 SYGVKD come from the germline V gene. The CDR3 spans 13 residues. V was pared by 7 bases and J by 12 bases, with 16 bases between. The CDR3 DNA reads TGTGCCATCAAGGACATAGATAACGGACCCCTCCACTTT. Amino acids: CAIKDIDNGPLHF.

This clone was seen a handful of times. V usage is TRBV10-3 and J usage is TRBJ1-1, with 7 bases lining up with TRBD1. Trimming removed 5 bases from V and 4 bases from J; junction bases left unmatched: 4. Germline V gene lookup returns CDR1 ENHRY and CDR2 SYGVKD. The CDR3 has 13 residues. CDR3 sequence reads: CAISKQGGTEAFF. In nucleotides, the CDR3 is TGTGCCATCAGTAAGCAGGGGGGCACTGAAGCTTTCTTT.

V usage is TRBV6-4 and J usage is TRBJ2-3, with 7 bases lining up with TRBD2. The CDR3 contains 17 residues. V dropped 6 bases and J dropped 1; count of bases not matched to a gene: 13. Germline V gene data show CDR1 as MRHNA and CDR2 as SNTAGT. The CDR3 DNA is TGTGCCAGCAGGATCGGGGGGTTCGGAATGGGCACAGATACGCAGTATTTT. Amino acid sequence: CASRIGGFGMGTDTQYF.

This sequence joins TRBV5-4 and TRBJ2-5, with D possibly matching TRBD2 (5 bases). The CDR3 extends over 13 amino acids. Trimming shortened V by 4 bases and J by 1 base, and 8 bases separated the two germline ends. The V gene's germline CDR1 is SGHNT and CDR2 YYREEE (reference sequence). The CDR3 DNA follows: TGTGCCAGCAGCGCGGGTCGCCAAGAGACCCAGTACTTC. Protein product: CASSAGRQETQYF.

The chain uses TRBV6-1 and TRBJ1-3, with D uncertain. The CDR3 runs 17 residues. CDR1 is MNHNS and CDR2 is SASEGT in the germline V gene. Trimming pared 3 bases from V and 7 bases from J, leaving 22 bases between. CDR3 sequence (DNA): TGTGCCAGCAGTGAGCGACGGGGTGGCACCGGGTGGAACACCATATATTTT. As protein: CASSERRGGTGWNTIYF.

The genes are TRBV27 and TRBJ2-1; 11 bases fit TRBD1. V lost 6 bases, J lost 15 bases, and 4 bases stayed unmatched. The CDR3 runs to 11 residues. Germline V CDR1 and CDR2: MNHEY, SMNVEV (reference sequence). The CDR3: CASRDRGRLFF. CDR3 coding DNA: TGTGCCAGCAGGGACAGGGGGCGGCTGTTCTTC.

This chain links TRBV7-9 with TRBJ1-2; 10 bases agree with TRBD1. The CDR3 contains 12 residues. The V segment lost 4 bases and the J segment 9 bases; nucleotides outside the gene matches: 2. Germline V gives CDR1 SEHNR, CDR2 FQNEAQ (reference sequence). CDR3 protein: CASSSTGGSYTF. For the CDR3, the DNA is TGTGCCAGCAGCTCGACAGGGGGCAGCTACACCTTC.

This chain connects TRBV5-1 to TRBJ2-3; the match to TRBD2 covers 13 bases. Germline CDR1 SGHRS, CDR2 YFSETQ. J gave up 0 bases and V 5 bases, and 6 bases lay outside the gene matches. The CDR3 is 17 residues long. CDR3 DNA sequence: TGCGCCAGCAGTCAGGGACTAGCGGGAACTAGCACAGATACGCAGTATTTT. Amino acids: CASSQGLAGTSTDTQYF.

The chain recombines TRBV10-2 with TRBJ1-1; 9 nucleotides agree with TRBD1. The V gene end was trimmed by 4 bases and the J gene end by 1 base; junction bases not matched to a gene: 4. The CDR3 consists of 15 residues. The V gene's germline CDR1 is WSHSY and CDR2 SAAADI. CDR3 loop: CASSGGTGRNTEAFF. The CDR3 nucleotides are TGCGCCAGCAGTGGGGGGACAGGGCGGAACACTGAAGCTTTCTTT.

The chain links TRBV15 to TRBJ1-4, with unresolved D. The CDR3 has 14 residues. Germline CDR1 reads LNHNV; CDR2 reads YYDKDF (reference sequence). Deletions cut 5 bases from V and 8 bases from J, with 15 bases between. The CDR3 protein is CATSPRAVPEKLFF. In DNA form, the CDR3 reads TGTGCCACCAGCCCTCGGGCGGTGCCGGAAAAACTGTTTTTT.

J is TRBJ2-1 and V is TRBV5-1, with 8 positions matching TRBD2. With 1 base clipped from V and 3 bases from J, the junction kept 3 bases outside the gene matches. The germline gives CDR1 SGHRS, CDR2 YFSETQ. This CDR3 contains 15 residues. CDR3 loop: CASSLIGGDYNEQFF. The CDR3 DNA reads as TGCGCCAGCAGCTTGATCGGGGGGGACTACAATGAGCAGTTCTTC. Together with reference TRBV5-1 and TRBJ2-1, the CDR3 gives the full variable domain: KAGVTQTPRYLIKTRGQQVTLSCSPISGHRSVSWYQQTPGQGLQFLFEYFSETQRNKGNFPGRFSGRQFSNSRSEMNVSTLELGDSALYLCASSLIGGDYNEQFFGPGTRLTVL.

This chain links TRBV19 with TRBJ1-4, with a tentative D call TRBD1 (5 bases). Trimming left V 0 bases short and J 9 bases short, with 11 bases between. The CDR3 spans 14 residues. Germline V lookup: CDR1 LNHDA, CDR2 SQIVND (reference sequence). The chain's CDR3 is CASSIDPGAKKLFF. In DNA, the CDR3 is TGTGCCAGTAGTATAGATCCCGGGGCGAAAAAACTGTTTTTT.

This sequence joins TRBV6-5 and TRBJ1-5, with a weak D call TRBD1 (6 bases). This CDR3 contains 14 residues. V gave up 2 bases and J gave up 3 bases, with 8 bases separating them. Germline V CDR1 and CDR2: MNHEY, SVGAGI. The CDR3 sequence: CASSYQGFNQPQHF. DNA of the CDR3: TGTGCCAGCAGTTACCAGGGGTTCAATCAGCCCCAGCATTTT.

The rearrangement joins TRBV7-8 to TRBJ2-5, with D tentatively TRBD2 (7 bases). The CDR3 extends over 17 amino acids. V lost 2 bases and J lost 5, with 21 bases in between. Per the germline V gene, CDR1 is SGHVS and CDR2 is FQNEAQ. The CDR3 nucleotides read TGTGCCAGCAGCTTAATGGGATTGGGGGGGGGCGGTGAGACCCAGTACTTC. Amino acids: CASSLMGLGGGGETQYF.

The J gene is TRBJ2-6, the V gene TRBV5-1, with D perhaps matching TRBD1 (6 bases). V was shortened by 3 bases and J by 0 bases, with 16 bases between the two germline ends. CDR3 length: 18 amino acids. From germline, CDR1 is SGHRS and CDR2 YFSETQ. CDR3 DNA sequence: TGCGCCAGCAGCTCCTTAAGGGACACTGACTCTGGGGCCAACGTCCTGACTTTC. Its translation is CASSSLRDTDSGANVLTF.

On this clone: Within the sample, other DNA sequences also encode this same CDR3. The chain recombines TRBV7-2 with TRBJ2-5, with TRBD1 matching 7 bases. Unmatched junction bases numbered 6, after V lost 4 bases and J lost 4 bases. Germline assignment: CDR1 SGHTA and CDR2 FQGNSA. CDR3 length equals 14 residues. The CDR3 region has the DNA TGTGCCAGCAGCTCCAACAGGGGCCGAGAGACCCAGTACTTC. Amino acids: CASSSNRGRETQYF. The full variable domain, its missing parts supplied by reference TRBV7-2 and TRBJ2-5, is GAGVSQSPSNKVTEKGKDVELRCDPISGHTALYWYRQSLGQGLEFLIYFQGNSAPDKSGLPSDRFSAERTGGSVSTLTIQRTQQEDSAVYLCASSSNRGRETQYFGPGTRLLVL.

The rearrangement links TRBV27 to TRBJ2-2; 11 bases align to TRBD2. Germline V CDR1 and CDR2: MNHEY, SMNVEV (reference sequence). After removal of 5 bases from V and 1 base from J, the junction contained 3 bases not matched to a gene. This CDR3 is built from 16 residues. CDR3 in DNA: TGTGCCAGCAGTACCGGACTAGCGGGGAACACCGGGGAGCTGTTTTTT. Translated: CASSTGLAGNTGELFF.

This chain connects TRBV6-1 to TRBJ1-5; weak D call: TRBD1 (6 bases). The CDR3 is 13 amino acids. V lost 5 bases, J lost 10 bases, and 15 bases lay in between. Germline CDR1 and CDR2: MNHNS and SASEGT. In nucleotides, the CDR3 is TGTGCCAGCAGTACTAACAGGGAAGCCCCCCAGCATTTT. Protein product: CASSTNREAPQHF.

V gene TRBV19 combines with J gene TRBJ1-2; perhaps TRBD1 as D (5 bases). V was trimmed by 7 bases and J by 2 bases, leaving 14 bases between them. Germline V gene lookup returns CDR1 LNHDA and CDR2 SQIVND (reference sequence). The CDR3 covers 14 residues. The CDR3 DNA is TGTGCCAGTAACGTTCAGGGACGGAACTATGGCTACACCTTC. It encodes CASNVQGRNYGYTF.

The chain is built from TRBV28 and TRBJ2-7; tentatively, D is TRBD1 (6 bases). Germline values: CDR1 MDHEN, CDR2 SYDVKM. Trimming took off 5 bases at V and 1 base at J, with 9 bases between the two ends. The CDR3 totals 13 residues. CDR3 coding DNA: TGTGCCAGCAGTAGACAGGATTCCTACGAGCAGTACTTC. Its protein product is CASSRQDSYEQYF. Combining the CDR3 with reference TRBV28 and TRBJ2-7 gives the whole variable domain DVKVTQSSRYLVKRTGEKVFLECVQDMDHENMFWYRQDPGLGLRLIYFSYDVKMKEKGDIPEGYSVSREKKERFSLILESASTNQTSMYLCASSRQDSYEQYFGPGTRLTVT.